A single sample gave rise to the 14 T cell receptor beta chains below, sequenced in a study of control samples from healthy donors and cancer patients (dated by TCRdb to 2018 to 2021). Library preparation employed the immunoSEQ multiplex PCR assay. TCRdb re-hosts the immuneACCESS table, in-frame sequences only. Its copies lack some clones; in the studies checked, an unresolved V gene accounts for under half of them, and the cause for the rest is not known. Within this sample are about 160,000 clones, with around 96% of them counted one time only. The top ten hold approximately 1% of the sample. Input material: blood. Receptors were obtained from a woman in her thirties in good health.

The chain couples TRBV28 to TRBJ2-1; the D gene is possibly TRBD1 (6 bases). The V end was cut by 4 bases, the J end by 4 bases, with 11 bases between. The CDR3 is 14 amino acids. Looked up from germline, CDR1 is MDHEN and CDR2 is SYDVKM. CDR3 in amino acids: CASSSGVGYNEQFF. The CDR3 bases are TGTGCCAGCAGTTCAGGGGTCGGGTACAATGAGCAGTTCTTC.

V and J are TRBV5-1 and TRBJ2-7, with a possible D match to TRBD2 (7 bases). The CDR3 contains 16 residues. CDR1 SGHRS and CDR2 YFSETQ come from the germline V gene. The V end was cut by 0 bases, the J end by 2 bases, with 15 bases between. The DNA of the CDR3 is TGCGCCAGCAGCTTGGAATGGCCGGGGGGCCCCTACGAGCAGTACTTC. Translated: CASSLEWPGGPYEQYF.

The J gene is TRBJ2-2, the V gene TRBV5-1; D is unclear. In germline, CDR1 is SGHRS, CDR2 YFSETQ. Trimming removed 0 bases at V and 5 bases at J, with 8 bases between. The CDR3 sequence is 14 residues long. The CDR3 here is CASSLAGHTGELFF. CDR3 bases: TGCGCCAGCAGCTTGGCCGGGCATACCGGGGAGCTGTTTTTT.

The chain couples TRBV6-5 to TRBJ2-7, with TRBD1 matching 8 bases. The V segment lost 0 bases and the J segment 6 bases; nucleotides outside the gene matches: 10. Germline CDR1 reads MNHEY; CDR2 reads SVGAGI. The CDR3 runs 16 residues. For the CDR3, the DNA is TGTGCCAGCAGTTACTCCACAGGGGGAATCCTTCTCGAGCAGTACTTC. The encoded protein is CASSYSTGGILLEQYF.

The gene calls are TRBV19 and TRBJ1-5, with a tentative D call TRBD1 (5 bases). The germline CDR1 and CDR2 sequences are LNHDA and SQIVND (reference sequence). Trimming stripped 4 bases from V and 0 bases from J, with 13 bases between. This CDR3 is built from 16 residues. The CDR3 DNA reads as TGTGCCAGTAGTACAGCAGGGAGGAATAGCAATCAGCCCCAGCATTTT. Its protein is CASSTAGRNSNQPQHF.

The chain employs TRBV6-2 or TRBV6-3 and TRBJ2-7; TRBD2 matches 10 bases. The CDR3 runs to 18 residues. Germline lookup yields CDR1 MNHEY and CDR2 SVGEGT. V was pared by 2 bases and J by 0 bases, with 10 bases of the junction left unmatched. CDR3 sequence reads: CASSYGPASGSRSYEQYF. CDR3 coding DNA: TGTGCCAGCAGTTACGGGCCTGCTAGCGGGAGCCGCTCCTACGAGCAGTACTTC.

The chain links TRBV6-1 to TRBJ2-7; D ambiguous. The germline V gene has CDR1 MNHNS and CDR2 SASEGT. V was clipped by 0 bases and J by 12 bases, with 21 bases between them. CDR3 length equals 15 residues. CDR3 nucleotide sequence: TGTGCCAGCAGTGAAGCTGTTGTGGCTCTAGAAGGCGGGTACTTC. Residues: CASSEAVVALEGGYF.

CDR3 sequence: CASSKEGQGGVETQYF. CDR3 sequence (DNA): TGTGCCAGCAGCAAAGAGGGACAGGGTGGTGTAGAGACCCAGTACTTC. The V and J genes are TRBV21-1 and TRBJ2-5; the tabulated D call, TRBD1, remains unverified against the DNA. TRBV21-1 is assigned pseudogene status. CDR3 size: 16 residues.

J is TRBJ1-5 and V is TRBV12-3 or TRBV12-4; no clear D. The V gene lost 3 bases and the J gene lost 4 bases, with 7 bases spanning the gap. CDR3 length: 13 amino acids. In DNA, the CDR3 is TGTGCCAGCAGTTTGCGGGGAAATCAGCCCCAGCATTTT. Translation gives CASSLRGNQPQHF.

V usage is TRBV5-1 and J usage is TRBJ2-7, with D tentatively TRBD1 (7 bases). V was pared by 2 bases and J by 2 bases, with 14 bases between. Germline V gene data show CDR1 as SGHRS and CDR2 as YFSETQ. The CDR3 totals 15 residues. The CDR3 DNA reads as TGCGCCAGCAGCTTACTGACAGGGAGGACCTACGAGCAGTACTTC. Residues: CASSLLTGRTYEQYF.

This chain joins TRBV5-1 and TRBJ2-7; TRBD2 is a possible D gene (5 bases). Deletions cut 1 base from V and 0 bases from J, with 11 bases between. This CDR3 comprises 15 residues. Germline V CDR1 and CDR2: SGHRS, YFSETQ. This CDR3 reads CASSLYGGYSYEQYF. The CDR3 coding sequence is TGCGCCAGCAGCTTGTATGGCGGGTACTCCTACGAGCAGTACTTC.

The rearrangement joins TRBV2 to TRBJ2-3, with 7 bases lining up with TRBD2. CDR3 length: 12 amino acids. With V trimmed by 8 bases and J by 7 bases, 6 bases remained unmatched. CDR1 is SNHLY and CDR2 is FYNNEI in the germline V gene. This CDR3 is CASCTSVNTQYF. In DNA form, the CDR3 reads TGTGCCAGCTGCACTAGCGTGAATACGCAGTATTTT.

The V call is TRBV14, the J call TRBJ2-7; D uncertain. V lost 0 bases, J lost 3 bases, and 12 bases lay in between. The CDR3 totals 15 residues. Germline V gene data show CDR1 as SGHDN and CDR2 as FVKESK. The CDR3 here is CASSQEDPLGYEQYF. CDR3 in DNA: TGTGCCAGCAGCCAAGAAGACCCCCTGGGCTACGAGCAGTACTTC.

The table lists this clone with a count of one. This chain joins TRBV29-1 and TRBJ2-1; TRBD2 agrees at 7 bases. The junction had 11 bases not matched to a gene; V was cut back by 7 bases and J by 8 bases. In germline, CDR1 is SQVTM, CDR2 ANQGSEA. The CDR3 is 13 amino acids. The CDR3 sequence: CSGGAGLGDEQFF. CDR3 in DNA: TGCAGCGGGGGAGCGGGGCTTGGCGATGAGCAGTTCTTC.